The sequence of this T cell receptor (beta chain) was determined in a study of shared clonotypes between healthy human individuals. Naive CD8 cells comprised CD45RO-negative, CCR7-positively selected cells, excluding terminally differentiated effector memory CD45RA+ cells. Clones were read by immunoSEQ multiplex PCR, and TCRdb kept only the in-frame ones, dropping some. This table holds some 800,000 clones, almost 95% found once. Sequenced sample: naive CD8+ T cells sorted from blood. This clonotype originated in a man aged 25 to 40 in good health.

As DNA, the CDR3 is TGTGCCAGCAGTTATCAGGGGTCGAGCTCCTACGAGCAGTACTTC. This encodes CASSYQGSSSYEQYF. The V and J genes are TRBV6-6 and TRBJ2-7; maybe TRBD1 (6 bases). Trimming took 3 bases from V and 0 from J, leaving 12 bases between them. Germline assignment: CDR1 MNHNY and CDR2 SVGAGI (reference sequence). This CDR3 comprises 15 residues.